Described below is a single TCR beta chain sequence and its context. Its antigen is as yet unknown. Using immunoSEQ multiplex PCR, the repertoire was profiled, and TCRdb retains in-frame clones only, with some absent. Of roughly 500,000 clones detected, 90% to 97% appear once; the ten largest clones hold about 0.068%. Trimming removed 1 base at V and 3 bases at J, with 10 bases between. The CDR3 is 14 amino acids. Germline V CDR1 and CDR2: SGHRS, YFSETQ. The data derive from a study of shared clonotypes between healthy human individuals. In the study overall: Per donor, three plates held CD4 naive cells, three held CD4 memory, two held CD8 naive and one held CD8 memory.

Study observations and caveats: Non-shared clonotypes displayed generation probabilities falling below those of clonotypes present in all four donors. Donors were few, which limited the genetic and exposure-history diversity represented.

This clonotype originated in a woman aged 30 to 39 in good health. This sequence joins TRBV5-1 and TRBJ1-1, with unresolved D. The sequenced sample was naive CD4+ T cells sorted from blood. The subset denotes: CD45RA+ positively selected. CDR3 in amino acids: CASSLFGPDTEAFF. CDR3 in DNA: TGCGCCAGCAGCTTGTTCGGACCCGACACTGAAGCTTTCTTT.